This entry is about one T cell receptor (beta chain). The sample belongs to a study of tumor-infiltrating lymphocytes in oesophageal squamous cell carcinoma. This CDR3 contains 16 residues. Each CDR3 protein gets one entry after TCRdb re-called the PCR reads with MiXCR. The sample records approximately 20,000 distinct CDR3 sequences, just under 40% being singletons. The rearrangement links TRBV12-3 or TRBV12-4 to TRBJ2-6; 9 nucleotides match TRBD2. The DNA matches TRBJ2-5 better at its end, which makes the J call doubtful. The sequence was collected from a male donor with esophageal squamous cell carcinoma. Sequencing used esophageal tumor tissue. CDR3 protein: CASSLGRGGPQETQYF. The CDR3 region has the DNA TGTGCCAGCAGTTTGGGGCGGGGGGGACCTCAAGAGACCCAGTACTTC.